Below, one T cell receptor (beta chain) is given with its context. This clonotype was detected ten times or more. This receptor's antigen is unknown. The input lacks base qualities; no much larger clone sits a single base away. From V the trimming removes 9 bases and from J it removes 2 bases, while the gene matches leave 11 bases of the junction unaccounted for. Based on the germline V gene (reference sequence), the CDR1 and CDR2 sequences are LNHDA and SQIVND. The CDR3 measures 15 amino acids from cysteine to phenylalanine. Of the read, only the CDR3 DNA is kept; its 45 bases are in frame from base 1. The TCR beta CDR3 regions were amplified from RNA transcripts. A first-round RT-PCR of the TCR CDR3 used the HTBI primer set with the Qiagen OneStep RT-PCR kit. A second multiplex PCR round built the libraries, followed by size selection and purification. Paired-end sequencing of the libraries was performed with 100 bp reads on an Illumina HiSeq2000. Concerning the study's data processing: SOAPnuke was used to process the raw data, with reads discarded if the reads contained adapters or uncalled bases, had a mean Phred below 15, or lacked an exact constant-primer or identifier match. COPE v1.2.5 was used to merge the high-quality paired reads, and each unique nucleotide sequence was defined as a clonotype. MiTCR v1.1 was used to align the clonotypes against IMGT TRBV, TRBD and TRBJ reference segments. Analysis was restricted to V-J combinations with a frequency above 0.0001, which covered approximately 99% of repertoires. A TCS score was defined as the ratio between F50 (clonal expansion) and ExV (chaos), using BLOSUM62-based TCRdist between CDR3 peptides within each V-J. Welch's t-statistics and random forest reduced 500 to 550 V-J features to 13, which were used in a naive Bayes classifier (R e1071). TCRdb reworked the public reads: Q25 trimming with fastp, MiXCR clone assembly, productive beta chains retained. Under each unique CDR3 protein, matching rows form one entry showing the most common genes and DNA. V and J calls and clone size were set by TCRdb, not the authors. The sample profile shows hundreds of thousands of distinct CDR3 sequences; around 16% of them were found once. The ten biggest clones cover approximately 8% of the sample.

Stable Graves' hyperthyroidism was defined as no progression to ophthalmopathy during 18 months of follow-up. Hyperthyroidism patients were aged 18 to 65 years and newly diagnosed, with disease duration of less than 2 months. Patients with uncontrolled infections, other autoimmune diseases, pregnancy or lactation were excluded. Diagnoses were established on the basis of clinical symptoms, serum thyroxine and TRAb, thyroid ultrasound, and orbital computed tomography. PBMCs were isolated from roughly 10 ml of fresh peripheral blood by Ficoll-Paque density gradient centrifugation. Total RNA was extracted using Trizol reagent, and RNA quality was assessed on an Agilent 2100 Bioanalyzer. These data are taken from a study of T cells in Graves' hyperthyroidism and ophthalmopathy (dated 2019 in TCRdb). Turning to the overall study: Peripheral blood was sampled at the time of initial diagnosis, prior to any treatment. To identify TCR V-J signatures that set the groups apart, the researchers used a discovery cohort of 90 to 100 patients, made up of under 50 with Graves' ophthalmopathy and about 60 with stable Graves' hyperthyroidism. An independent validation cohort of around 20 hyperthyroidism patients and 15 or so patients who later progressed to ophthalmopathy tested prospective prediction of ophthalmopathy. For training and testing, the 100 patients in the discovery cohort were randomly divided in a 7:3 ratio. In addition, the study compared T-cell repertoires in thyroid tissue and in blood from six Graves' hyperthyroidism patients. Once sampling was done, hyperthyroidism patients were given methimazole at a starting dose of 30 mg daily, whereas ophthalmopathy patients were given high-dose intravenous methylprednisolone. The paper reports TCR Vbeta CDR3 sequencing of fewer than 150 peripheral blood samples: some 44 ophthalmopathy, fewer than 80 hyperthyroidism and approximately 17 progressor patients. Broader findings and caveats from the paper: Most expanded thyroid clonotypes (frequency above 0.001) were also detected in blood, suggesting blood repertoires may reflect thyroid immune responses. In cross-validation, a model built on a 13 V-J signature told ophthalmopathy apart from stable hyperthyroidism with 87.88% sensitivity and approximately 81% specificity, and in testing the same model reached 80%/75%. No statistical method was used to set the sample size in advance, and investigators knew the group allocation. In validation, progression to ophthalmopathy was predicted by the model with roughly 69% sensitivity and 72% to 80% specificity, a median of approximately 7.1 months before onset.

In this chain, TRBV19 is recombined with TRBJ2-7; TRBD2 lines up with 9 middle nucleotides. Sequencing input: blood. The source of this sequence is a woman aged 18-29 years with Graves' hyperthyroidism. The nucleotide sequence reads as follows: TGTGCCAGCTCCTTGGCTAGCGGGACACCCTACGAGCAGTACTTC. This is translated as CASSLASGTPYEQYF.